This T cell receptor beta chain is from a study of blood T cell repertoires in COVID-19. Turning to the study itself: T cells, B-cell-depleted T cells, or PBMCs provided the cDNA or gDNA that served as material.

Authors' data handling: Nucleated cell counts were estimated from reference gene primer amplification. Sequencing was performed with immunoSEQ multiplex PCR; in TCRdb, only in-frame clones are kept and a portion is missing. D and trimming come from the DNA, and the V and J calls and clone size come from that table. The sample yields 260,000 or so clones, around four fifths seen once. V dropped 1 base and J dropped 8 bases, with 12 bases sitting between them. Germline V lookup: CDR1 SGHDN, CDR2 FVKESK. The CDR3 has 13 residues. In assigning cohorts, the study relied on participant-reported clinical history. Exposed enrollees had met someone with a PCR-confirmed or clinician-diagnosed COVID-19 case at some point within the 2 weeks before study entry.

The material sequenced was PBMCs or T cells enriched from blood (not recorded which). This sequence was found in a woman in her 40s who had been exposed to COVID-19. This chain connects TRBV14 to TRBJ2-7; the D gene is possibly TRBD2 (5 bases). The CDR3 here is CASSQVSAGQQYF. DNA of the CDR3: TGTGCCAGCAGCCAAGTTTCGGCGGGTCAGCAGTACTTC.